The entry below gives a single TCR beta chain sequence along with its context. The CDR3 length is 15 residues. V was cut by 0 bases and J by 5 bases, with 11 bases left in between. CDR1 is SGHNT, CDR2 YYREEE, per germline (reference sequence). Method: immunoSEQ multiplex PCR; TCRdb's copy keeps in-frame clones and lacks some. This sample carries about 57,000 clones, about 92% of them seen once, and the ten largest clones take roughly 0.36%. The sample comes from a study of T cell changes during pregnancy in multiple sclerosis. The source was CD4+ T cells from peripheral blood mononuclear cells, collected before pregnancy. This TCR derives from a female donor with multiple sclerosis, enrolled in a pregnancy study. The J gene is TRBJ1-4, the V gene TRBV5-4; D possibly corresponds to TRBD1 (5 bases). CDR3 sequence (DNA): TGTGCCAGCAGCTTGGCCGGGGGAGGCAATGAAAAACTGTTTTTT. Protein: CASSLAGGGNEKLFF.